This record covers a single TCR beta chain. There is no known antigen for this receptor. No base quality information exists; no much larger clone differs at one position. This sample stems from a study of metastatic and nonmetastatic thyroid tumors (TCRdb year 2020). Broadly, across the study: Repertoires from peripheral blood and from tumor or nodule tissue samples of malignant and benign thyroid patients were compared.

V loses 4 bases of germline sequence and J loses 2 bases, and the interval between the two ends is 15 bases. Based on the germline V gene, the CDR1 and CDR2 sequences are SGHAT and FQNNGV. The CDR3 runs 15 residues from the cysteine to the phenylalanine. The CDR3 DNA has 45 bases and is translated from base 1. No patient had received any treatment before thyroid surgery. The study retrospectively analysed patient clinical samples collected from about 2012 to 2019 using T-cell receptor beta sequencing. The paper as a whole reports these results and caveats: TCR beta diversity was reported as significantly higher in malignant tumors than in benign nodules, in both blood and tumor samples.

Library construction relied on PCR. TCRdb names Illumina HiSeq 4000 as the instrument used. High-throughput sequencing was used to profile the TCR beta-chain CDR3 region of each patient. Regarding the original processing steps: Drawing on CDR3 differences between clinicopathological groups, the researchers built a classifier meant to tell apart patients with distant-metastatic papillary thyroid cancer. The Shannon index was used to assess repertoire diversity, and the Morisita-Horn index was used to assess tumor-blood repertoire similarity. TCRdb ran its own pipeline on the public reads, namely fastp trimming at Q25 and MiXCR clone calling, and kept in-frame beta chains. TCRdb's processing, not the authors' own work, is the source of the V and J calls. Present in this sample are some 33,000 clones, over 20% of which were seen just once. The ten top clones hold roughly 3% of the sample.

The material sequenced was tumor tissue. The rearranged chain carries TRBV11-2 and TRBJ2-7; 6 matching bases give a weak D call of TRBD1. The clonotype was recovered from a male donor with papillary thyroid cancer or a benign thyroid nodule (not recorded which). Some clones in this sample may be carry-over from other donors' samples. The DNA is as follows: TGTGCCAGCAGCTCCGGGTTGGGGGCCGCCTACGAGCAGTACTTC. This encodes CASSSGLGAAYEQYF. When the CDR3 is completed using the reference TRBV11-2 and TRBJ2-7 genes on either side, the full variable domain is EAGVAQSPRYKIIEKRQSVAFWCNPISGHATLYWYQQILGQGPKLLIQFQNNGVVDDSQLPKDRFSAERLKGVDSTLKIQPAKLEDSAVYLCASSSGLGAAYEQYFGPGTRLTVT.